Presented here are 7 T cell receptor beta chains from one specimen sequenced in a study of STAT3 mutations in large granular lymphocyte leukemia (dated by TCRdb to between 2018 and 2020). The library was prepared using the immunoSEQ multiplex PCR assay. Sourced from immuneACCESS, this table was stored by TCRdb with only in-frame sequences that have V and J called. A share of the clones is absent; for the studies checked, an unresolved V gene accounts for under half, and the remainder has no known explanation. The sample table contains around 17,000 clones; only one count was recorded for 84% of them. The ten largest clones add up to about 9% of the sample. What the work shows at the level of the full study, not this receptor alone: All T-LGLL patients had at least one immunodominant TCRbeta clonotype, and roughly half had multiple immunodominant subclonotypes.

No cognate antigen is known for these TCRs. Sequenced sample: peripheral blood mononuclear cells. These receptors came from a man aged 45 to 65 with T-cell large granular lymphocyte leukemia. Some clones in this sample may be carry-over from other donors' samples. The age is the age at diagnosis.

The chain has TRBV7-2 and TRBJ2-7, with a weak D call TRBD2 (5 bases). Germline V CDR1 and CDR2: SGHTA, FQGNSA. The CDR3 has 14 residues. Trimming pared 5 bases from V and 0 bases from J, leaving 11 bases between. DNA for the CDR3: TGTGCCAGCAGCCCCATTCGGGGCTCCTACGAGCAGTACTTC. Translated: CASSPIRGSYEQYF.

The chain couples TRBV19 to TRBJ1-2, with unresolved D. The germline V gene encodes CDR1 LNHDA and CDR2 SQIVND (reference sequence). The V end lost 7 bases, the J end lost 4 bases, and 16 bases lay between the germline ends. The CDR3 contains 14 residues. The CDR3 DNA follows: TGTGCCAGTACCAGAGACGGGAGGATCTATGGCTACACCTTC. Translated, it gives CASTRDGRIYGYTF.

V gene TRBV5-8 combines with J gene TRBJ2-7; 10 nucleotides line up with TRBD1. The CDR3 totals 18 residues. Trimming removed 4 bases from V and 6 bases from J; junction bases left unmatched: 19. Germline lookup yields CDR1 SGHTS and CDR2 YDEGEE. CDR3 coding DNA: TGTGCCAGCAGCGTGGAAGGGAGGCCGGGACAGGGGTCGGGCGAGCAGTACTTC. Amino acids: CASSVEGRPGQGSGEQYF.

The J gene is TRBJ2-1, the V gene TRBV6-1; D is uncertain. V lost 1 base, J lost 2 bases, and 9 bases lay in between. CDR3 size: 15 residues. Germline V gene lookup returns CDR1 MNHNS and CDR2 SASEGT. CDR3 DNA sequence: TGTGCCAGCAGTGAAGGGGTGGGAACCTACAATGAGCAGTTCTTC. The encoded protein is CASSEGVGTYNEQFF.

The chain employs TRBV5-6 and TRBJ2-7, with TRBD1 matching over 8 bases. This CDR3 has 14 residues. Germline assignment: CDR1 SGHDT and CDR2 YYEEEE. J was trimmed by 2 bases and V by 4 bases; bases with no gene match: 5. The CDR3 DNA reads as TGTGCCAGCAGCCCCGGGACAGGTACCTACGAGCAGTACTTC. Translation gives CASSPGTGTYEQYF.

V and J are TRBV7-9 and TRBJ2-1, with 8 bases fitting TRBD1. This CDR3 comprises 15 residues. Germline CDR1 and CDR2: SEHNR and FQNEAQ (reference sequence). The V segment lost 1 base and the J segment 7 bases; nucleotides outside the gene matches: 6. CDR3 amino acids: CASSLVTGGLNEQFF. CDR3 nucleotide sequence: TGTGCCAGCAGCTTAGTAACAGGGGGGCTGAATGAGCAGTTCTTC.

The chain recombines TRBV6-5 with TRBJ1-2; no clear D. CDR3 size: 14 residues. Trimming pared 2 bases from V and 7 bases from J, leaving 14 bases between. The germline V gene encodes CDR1 MNHEY and CDR2 SVGAGI. CDR3 protein: CASSYQSQAFGYTF. The CDR3 DNA is TGTGCCAGCAGTTACCAGAGCCAGGCTTTTGGCTACACCTTC.